This TCR beta chain was profiled in a study of shared clonotypes between healthy human individuals. Sorted subsets were amplified in replicate PCRs using 200 to 250 ng DNA, about 30,000 T cell genomes. The method was immunoSEQ multiplex PCR; TCRdb's version includes in-frame clones alone and lacks a portion of them. This table holds over 750,000 clones, around 96% found once. Looked up from germline, CDR1 is SGHTA and CDR2 is FQGTGA. Unmatched junction bases numbered 3, after V lost 4 bases and J lost 4 bases. The CDR3 covers 15 residues. Naive-designated CD8 cells lacked CD45RO, were positively enriched for CCR7, and omitted terminally differentiated effector memory CD45RA+ cells. This clone was observed a single time.

The sequenced sample was naive CD8+ T cells sorted from blood. The clonotype originates from a man aged 25-45 years in good health. The chain couples TRBV7-3 to TRBJ2-1, with TRBD2 matching over 11 bases. The DNA for the CDR3 is TGTGCCAGCAGCTCGGGACTAGCGGAGTACAATGAGCAGTTCTTC. Encoded protein: CASSSGLAEYNEQFF.